What follows are 23 T cell receptor beta chains derived from one specimen sequenced in a study of blood T cell repertoires in COVID-19. Here immunoSEQ multiplex PCR was the method, and the copy in TCRdb shows in-frame clones only, minus some. The sample includes under 170,000 clones, over 65% of them seen just once. The sequencing input was peripheral blood. These TCRs come from a man in his 70s with acute or convalescent COVID-19.

The genes are TRBV28 and TRBJ1-4, with 10 bases aligning to TRBD1. Trimming took 7 bases from V and 7 from J; bases not matched to a gene: 6. Per the germline V gene, CDR1 is MDHEN and CDR2 is SYDVKM. The CDR3 extends over 14 amino acids. CDR3 residues: CASNPGQGSEKLFF. As DNA, the CDR3 is TGTGCCAGCAACCCGGGACAGGGGAGTGAAAAACTGTTTTTT.

This CDR3 reads CASSPRDTTYEQYF. The CDR3 region has the DNA TGTGCCAGCAGCCCCCGGGACACCACCTACGAGCAGTACTTC. The rearrangement uses TRBV9 and TRBJ2-7, with D perhaps TRBD1 (6 bases). CDR3 length: 14 residues. The germline V and J ends were trimmed by 4 bases and 2 bases, with 13 bases remaining between them. The germline V gene has CDR1 SGDLS and CDR2 YYNGEE. The variable domain in full, completed from reference TRBV9 and TRBJ2-7, reads DSGVTQTPKHLITATGQRVTLRCSPRSGDLSVYWYQQSLDQGLQFLIQYYNGEERAKGNILERFSAQQFPDLHSELNLSSLELGDSALYFCASSPRDTTYEQYFGPGTRLTVT.

V usage is TRBV18 and J usage is TRBJ1-2, with 9 bases identical to TRBD1. The CDR3 has 13 residues. Germline assignment: CDR1 KGHSH and CDR2 LQKENI. J gave up 8 bases and V 3 bases, and 4 bases lay outside the gene matches. CDR3 DNA sequence: TGTGCCAGCTCACCTCGGACAGGGGAAGGCTACACCTTC. It translates to CASSPRTGEGYTF.

The chain links TRBV24-1 to TRBJ2-3; 8 bases match TRBD1. CDR3 length: 15 residues. V trimming: 4 bases; J trimming: 1 base; junction bases outside the gene matches: 3. Germline V gene lookup returns CDR1 KGHDR and CDR2 SFDVKD. The CDR3: CATSDSDRGTDTQYF. CDR3 DNA: TGTGCCACCAGTGACTCGGACAGGGGCACAGATACGCAGTATTTT.

The chain has TRBV30 and TRBJ2-7, with D tentatively TRBD1 (6 bases). The CDR3 consists of 16 residues. Between the trimmed V and J ends, which lost 1 base and 2 bases, there was a span of 18 bases. The V gene's germline CDR1 is GTSNPN and CDR2 SVGIG (reference sequence). CDR3 DNA sequence: TGTGCCTGGAGTGGGATAACAGGGCCGGCCCCCTACGAGCAGTACTTC. As protein: CAWSGITGPAPYEQYF.

The chain links TRBV6-5 to TRBJ2-1, with D hard to call. The CDR3 loop spans 12 amino acids. Germline CDR1 is MNHEY and CDR2 is SVGAGI. Trimming took off 8 bases at V and 7 bases at J, with 12 bases between the two ends. The CDR3 reads CASPNAGNEQFF. The CDR3 DNA is TGTGCCAGCCCAAACGCCGGGAATGAGCAGTTCTTC.

This clone has more than one count but fewer than ten. This chain links TRBV14 with TRBJ2-2; no firm D call. The CDR3 consists of 13 residues. Germline V gives CDR1 SGHDN, CDR2 FVKESK. V lost 0 bases and J lost 4, with 3 bases in between. The CDR3 protein is CASSQDFTGELFF. CDR3 bases: TGTGCCAGCAGCCAAGACTTCACCGGGGAGCTGTTTTTT.

The CDR3 sequence: CASSFQGAGTEAFF. CDR3 nucleotide sequence: TGCGCCAGCAGCTTTCAAGGGGCCGGGACTGAAGCTTTCTTT. V is TRBV5-1 and J is TRBJ1-1, with D possibly matching TRBD1 (5 bases). Trimming removed 2 bases at V and 5 bases at J, with 13 bases between. The CDR3 contains 14 residues. The germline gives CDR1 SGHRS, CDR2 YFSETQ. Full variable domain (rest looked up from reference TRBV5-1 and TRBJ1-1): KAGVTQTPRYLIKTRGQQVTLSCSPISGHRSVSWYQQTPGQGLQFLFEYFSETQRNKGNFPGRFSGRQFSNSRSEMNVSTLELGDSALYLCASSFQGAGTEAFFGQGTRLTVV.

The rearrangement links TRBV19 to TRBJ2-7; the D gene is possibly TRBD2 (5 bases). The CDR3 is 12 residues long. CDR1 LNHDA and CDR2 SQIVND come from the germline V gene (reference sequence). V lost 1 base, J lost 7 bases, and 8 bases lay in between. In nucleotides, the CDR3 is TGTGCCAGTAGTATAGTCACGGGGGAGCAGTACTTC. This translates into CASSIVTGEQYF.

J is TRBJ2-1 and V is TRBV6-5; maybe TRBD1 (6 bases). Per the germline V gene, CDR1 is MNHEY and CDR2 is SVGAGI. The V gene lost 6 bases and the J gene lost 7 bases, with 19 bases spanning the gap. This CDR3 region has 15 residues. In nucleotides, the CDR3 is TGTGCCAGCAGCGGGTCAAGGGGGAAAATAAATGAGCAGTTCTTC. Amino acids: CASSGSRGKINEQFF.

The chain combines TRBV18 with TRBJ1-3; possible D gene TRBD1, 6 bases. CDR3 length: 16 residues. Germline CDR1 KGHSH, CDR2 LQKENI. The V end lost 1 base, the J end lost 0 bases, and 10 bases lay between the germline ends. The CDR3 sequence: CASSPRTESSGNTIYF. The CDR3 bases are TGTGCCAGCTCACCACGGACAGAGAGCTCTGGAAACACCATATATTTT.

The chain has TRBV9 and TRBJ1-2, with D possibly being TRBD1 (5 bases). This CDR3 is 11 amino acids long. The ends were cut back, 3 bases at V and 13 bases at J, with 13 bases in the middle. Germline values: CDR1 SGDLS, CDR2 YYNGEE. The CDR3 here is CASSAGGTCTF. In DNA, the CDR3 is TGTGCCAGCAGCGCGGGAGGGACCTGCACCTTC.

V gene TRBV5-1 combines with J gene TRBJ1-4; 8 nucleotides align to TRBD1. In germline, CDR1 is SGHRS, CDR2 YFSETQ. With 0 bases clipped from V and 5 bases from J, the junction kept 3 bases outside the gene matches. The CDR3 contains 15 residues. The CDR3 here is CASSLAGGGNEKLFF. The CDR3 DNA follows: TGCGCCAGCAGCTTGGCAGGGGGCGGCAATGAAAAACTGTTTTTT. The full variable domain, its missing parts supplied by reference TRBV5-1 and TRBJ1-4, is KAGVTQTPRYLIKTRGQQVTLSCSPISGHRSVSWYQQTPGQGLQFLFEYFSETQRNKGNFPGRFSGRQFSNSRSEMNVSTLELGDSALYLCASSLAGGGNEKLFFGSGTQLSVL.

The chain links TRBV18 to TRBJ2-7, with TRBD1 matching 7 bases. V trimming: 8 bases; J trimming: 2 bases; junction bases outside the gene matches: 3. Germline V gives CDR1 KGHSH, CDR2 LQKENI. The CDR3 is made up of 12 amino acids. The CDR3 nucleotides are TGTGCCAGCGCCGACAGGGCCTACGAGCAGTACTTC. Amino acids: CASADRAYEQYF.

V usage is TRBV7-3 and J usage is TRBJ1-1, with 12 bases identical to TRBD1. Germline CDR1 is SGHTA and CDR2 is FQGTGA. V was clipped by 8 bases and J by 5 bases; unmatched bases: 21. The CDR3 has 19 residues. The CDR3 protein is CASSPVGRGTGGAGTEAFF. CDR3 DNA: TGTGCCAGCTCCCCAGTGGGCCGGGGGACAGGGGGCGCGGGGACTGAAGCTTTCTTT.

The chain couples TRBV28 to TRBJ2-7; TRBD2 agrees at 7 bases. Germline V gene lookup returns CDR1 MDHEN and CDR2 SYDVKM. V shed 6 bases and J 0 bases; nucleotides not matched to a gene: 8. The CDR3 is made up of 15 amino acids. This chain's CDR3 is CASSAGRDYSYEQYF. In DNA, the CDR3 is TGTGCCAGCAGCGCGGGCCGGGACTACTCCTACGAGCAGTACTTC.

The rearrangement joins TRBV6-5 to TRBJ1-2; 7 bases align to TRBD1. Germline V lookup: CDR1 MNHEY, CDR2 SVGAGI. The CDR3 sequence is 14 residues long. The V and J ends lost 5 bases and 3 bases, in that order; junction bases with no gene match: 6. CDR3 DNA: TGTGCCAGCAGTCAGTATGGGACAGACTATGGCTACACCTTC. This translates into CASSQYGTDYGYTF.

V gene TRBV7-2 combines with J gene TRBJ1-4, with a possible D match to TRBD1 (5 bases). Trimming shortened V by 5 bases and J by 7 bases, and 8 bases separated the two germline ends. This CDR3 region has 12 residues. Germline values: CDR1 SGHTA, CDR2 FQGNSA. This CDR3 is CASSRGGEKLFF. CDR3 coding DNA: TGTGCCAGCAGCCGGGGGGGTGAAAAACTGTTTTTT. Based on the CDR3 plus reference TRBV7-2 and TRBJ1-4, the full variable domain is GAGVSQSPSNKVTEKGKDVELRCDPISGHTALYWYRQSLGQGLEFLIYFQGNSAPDKSGLPSDRFSAERTGGSVSTLTIQRTQQEDSAVYLCASSRGGEKLFFGSGTQLSVL.

This clone has just one count. V and J are TRBV7-8 and TRBJ2-7, with D tentatively TRBD1 (6 bases). Trimming removed 2 bases at V and 6 bases at J, with 14 bases between. CDR1 is SGHVS and CDR2 is FQNEAQ in the germline V gene. The CDR3 runs to 14 residues. The CDR3 here is CASSLLQGSLEQYF. DNA for the CDR3: TGTGCCAGCAGCTTATTACAGGGATCTCTCGAGCAGTACTTC. The full variable domain, with the rest looked up from reference TRBV7-8 and TRBJ2-7, is GAGVSQSPRYKVAKRGQDVALRCDPISGHVSLFWYQQALGQGPEFLTYFQNEAQLDKSGLPSDRFFAERPEGSVSTLKIQRTQQEDSAVYLCASSLLQGSLEQYFGPGTRLTVT.

The chain combines TRBV21-1 with TRBJ1-5; the table assigns TRBD1, which was not confirmed against the DNA. TRBV21-1 is shown as a pseudogene. The CDR3 consists of 16 residues. This CDR3 reads CASSTYPGQGCQPQHF. CDR3 nucleotides: TGTGCCAGCAGCACCTATCCGGGACAGGGTTGTCAGCCCCAGCATTTT.

V gene TRBV7-8 combines with J gene TRBJ1-1; 9 bases agree with TRBD1. Germline values: CDR1 SGHVS, CDR2 FQNEAQ. The CDR3 is made up of 16 amino acids. Germline trimming cut 0 bases from V and 0 bases from J; bases unmatched to any gene: 2. CDR3 residues: CASSLAGTGLNTEAFF. The CDR3 DNA follows: TGTGCCAGCAGCTTAGCCGGGACAGGGTTGAACACTGAAGCTTTCTTT. The full variable domain, rest sourced from reference TRBV7-8 and TRBJ1-1, is GAGVSQSPRYKVAKRGQDVALRCDPISGHVSLFWYQQALGQGPEFLTYFQNEAQLDKSGLPSDRFFAERPEGSVSTLKIQRTQQEDSAVYLCASSLAGTGLNTEAFFGQGTRLTVV.

This clone was counted a few times. This rearrangement joins TRBV15 to TRBJ2-1; 7 nucleotides match TRBD2. The CDR3 has 16 residues. The germline gives CDR1 LNHNV, CDR2 YYDKDF (reference sequence). V trimming: 0 bases; J trimming: 4 bases; junction bases outside the gene matches: 6. CDR3 in amino acids: CATSRDVSGLYNEQFF. The DNA for the CDR3 is TGTGCCACCAGCAGAGATGTTAGCGGGTTGTACAATGAGCAGTTCTTC.

Written as DNA, the CDR3 is TGTGCCAGCAGTTTAATACCTGGCCAACAGCCCCAGCATTTT. Translating it yields CASSLIPGQQPQHF. The rearrangement uses TRBV28 and TRBJ1-5; D is ambiguous. There are 14 residues in the CDR3. Trimming left V 2 bases short and J 7 bases short, with 12 bases between. In germline, CDR1 is MDHEN, CDR2 SYDVKM. The variable domain in full, completed from reference TRBV28 and TRBJ1-5, reads DVKVTQSSRYLVKRTGEKVFLECVQDMDHENMFWYRQDPGLGLRLIYFSYDVKMKEKGDIPEGYSVSREKKERFSLILESASTNQTSMYLCASSLIPGQQPQHFGDGTRLSIL.